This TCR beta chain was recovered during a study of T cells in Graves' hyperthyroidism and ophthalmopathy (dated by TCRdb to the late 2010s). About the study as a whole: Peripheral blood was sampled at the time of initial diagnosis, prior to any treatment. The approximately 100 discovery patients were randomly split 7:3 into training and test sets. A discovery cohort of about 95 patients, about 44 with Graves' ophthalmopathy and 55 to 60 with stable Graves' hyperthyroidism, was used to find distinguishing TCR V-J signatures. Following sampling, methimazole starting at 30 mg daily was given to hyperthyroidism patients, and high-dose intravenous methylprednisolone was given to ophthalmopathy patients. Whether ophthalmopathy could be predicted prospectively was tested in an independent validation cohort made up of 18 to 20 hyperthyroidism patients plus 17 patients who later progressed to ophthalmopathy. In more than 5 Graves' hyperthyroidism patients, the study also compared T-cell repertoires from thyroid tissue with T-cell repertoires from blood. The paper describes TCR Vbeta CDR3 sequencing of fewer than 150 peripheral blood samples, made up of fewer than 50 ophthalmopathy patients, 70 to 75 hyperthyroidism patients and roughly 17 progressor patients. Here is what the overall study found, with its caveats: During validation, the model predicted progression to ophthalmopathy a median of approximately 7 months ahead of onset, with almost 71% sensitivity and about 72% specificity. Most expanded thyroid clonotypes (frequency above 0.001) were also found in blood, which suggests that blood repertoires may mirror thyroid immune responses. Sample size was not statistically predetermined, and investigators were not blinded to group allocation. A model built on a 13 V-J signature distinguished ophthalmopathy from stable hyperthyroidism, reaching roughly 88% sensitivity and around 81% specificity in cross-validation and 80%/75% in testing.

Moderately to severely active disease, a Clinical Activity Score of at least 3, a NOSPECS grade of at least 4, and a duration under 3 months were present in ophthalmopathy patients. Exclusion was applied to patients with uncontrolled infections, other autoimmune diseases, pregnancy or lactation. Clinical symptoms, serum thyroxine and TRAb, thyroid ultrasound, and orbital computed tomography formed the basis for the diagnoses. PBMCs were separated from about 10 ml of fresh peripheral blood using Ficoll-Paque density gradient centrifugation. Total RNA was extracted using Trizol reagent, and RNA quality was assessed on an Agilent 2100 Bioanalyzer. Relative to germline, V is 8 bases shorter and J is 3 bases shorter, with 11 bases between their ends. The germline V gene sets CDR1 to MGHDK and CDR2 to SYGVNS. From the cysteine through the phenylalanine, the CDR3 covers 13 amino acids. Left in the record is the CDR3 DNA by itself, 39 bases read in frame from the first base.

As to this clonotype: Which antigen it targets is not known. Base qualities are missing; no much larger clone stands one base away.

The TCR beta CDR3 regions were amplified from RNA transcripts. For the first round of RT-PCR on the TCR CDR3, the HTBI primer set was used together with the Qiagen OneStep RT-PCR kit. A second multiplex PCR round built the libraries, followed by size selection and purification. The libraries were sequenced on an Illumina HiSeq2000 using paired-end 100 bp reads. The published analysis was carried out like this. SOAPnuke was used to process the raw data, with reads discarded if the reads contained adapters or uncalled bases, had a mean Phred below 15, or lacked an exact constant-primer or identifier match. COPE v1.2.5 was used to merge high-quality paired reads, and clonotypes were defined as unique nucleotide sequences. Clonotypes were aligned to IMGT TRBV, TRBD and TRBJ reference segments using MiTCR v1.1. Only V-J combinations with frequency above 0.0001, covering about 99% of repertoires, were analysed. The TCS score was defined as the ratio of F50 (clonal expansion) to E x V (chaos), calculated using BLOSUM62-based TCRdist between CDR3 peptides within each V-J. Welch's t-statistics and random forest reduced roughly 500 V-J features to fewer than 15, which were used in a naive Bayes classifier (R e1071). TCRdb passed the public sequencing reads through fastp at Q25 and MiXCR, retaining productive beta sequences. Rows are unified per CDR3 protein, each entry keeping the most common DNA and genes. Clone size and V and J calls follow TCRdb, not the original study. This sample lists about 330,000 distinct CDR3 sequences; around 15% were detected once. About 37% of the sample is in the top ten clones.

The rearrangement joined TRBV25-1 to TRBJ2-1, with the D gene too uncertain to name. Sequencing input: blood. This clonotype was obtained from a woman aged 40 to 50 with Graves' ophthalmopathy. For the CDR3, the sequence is CASGYLNYNEQFF. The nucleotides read TGTGCCAGCGGATATCTGAACTACAATGAGCAGTTCTTC.